The source of this T cell receptor beta chain is a study of CXCR3-negative and CXCR3-positive naive CD8 T cells. UMI-labeled 5' RACE TRB cDNA libraries were prepared from the cells. TCRdb reanalyzed the 5' RACE reads, giving one entry per CDR3 protein sequence and no DNA. This sample's clone table lists roughly 48,000 distinct CDR3 sequences. The CDR3 is 14 amino acids. In germline, CDR1 is MNHEY, CDR2 SMNVEV (reference sequence). The chain combines TRBV27 with TRBJ1-5. The sequencing input was memory CD8+ T cells from blood. The origin of this receptor is a human donor in good health. Some clones in this sample may be carry-over from other donors' samples. CDR3 loop: CASREGFGNQPQHF.